The 32 T cell receptor beta chains reported below all come from one sample, sequenced in a study of identical twins. One entry per CDR3 protein, called by TCRdb with MiXCR from the 5' RACE reads. The repertoire has hundreds of thousands of distinct CDR3 sequences, 9% to 15% of them found once; the top ten carry about 1.5%. This same sample was also taken into another study, of yellow fever vaccine responses in identical twins.

The sample was PBMCs. The receptor source for this set is a woman younger than 35 in good health.

There are a few counts of this clonotype. V and J are TRBV4-1 and TRBJ2-5, with 9 bases aligning to TRBD2. The CDR3 is made up of 15 amino acids. After removal of 1 base from V and 4 bases from J, the junction contained 4 bases not matched to a gene. The germline CDR1 and CDR2 sequences are MGHRA and YSYEKL. CDR3 in amino acids: CASSQGTSVPETQYF. CDR3 in DNA: TGCGCCAGCAGCCAAGGGACTAGCGTCCCAGAGACCCAGTACTTC.

This clonotype was counted at least ten times. The chain recombines TRBV5-1 with TRBJ1-1; the match to TRBD1 covers 7 bases. The V gene end was trimmed by 1 base and the J gene end by 8 bases; junction bases not matched to a gene: 5. From germline, CDR1 is SGHRS and CDR2 YFSETQ. The length of the CDR3 is 13 residues. For the CDR3, the DNA is TGCGCCAGCAGCTTGAACAGGGGAGAGGAAGCTTTCTTT. It is translated as CASSLNRGEEAFF.

This clonotype was found a few times. DNA of the CDR3: TGCGCCAGCAGCCAAGATCTAGACAGCACAGATACGCAGTATTTT. This encodes CASSQDLDSTDTQYF. The chain combines TRBV4-1 with TRBJ2-3; D is unresolved. The CDR3 has 15 residues. CDR1 and CDR2 from the germline V gene are MGHRA and YSYEKL. V was cut by 0 bases and J by 0 bases, with 7 bases left in between.

This clonotype was found many times. The chain employs TRBV3-1 and TRBJ2-1, with TRBD2 matching 9 bases. Germline trimming cut 4 bases from V and 5 bases from J; bases unmatched to any gene: 6. The CDR3 extends over 15 amino acids. Germline CDR1 is LGHDT and CDR2 is YNNKEL (reference sequence). The CDR3 nucleotides read TGTGCCAGCAGCCTAGGAGGGACTAGCCACAATGAGCAGTTCTTC. It codes for CASSLGGTSHNEQFF.

A few counts support this clonotype. The rearrangement joins TRBV18 to TRBJ2-7; 7 positions match TRBD1. The CDR3 runs to 14 residues. In germline, CDR1 is KGHSH, CDR2 LQKENI. With 3 bases clipped from V and 2 bases from J, the junction kept 4 bases outside the gene matches. CDR3 nucleotide sequence: TGTGCCAGCTCACCGCAGGGGGAAACCTACGAGCAGTACGTC. Amino acid sequence: CASSPQGETYEQYV.

V and J are TRBV29-1 and TRBJ2-6; no reliable D call. V was trimmed by 1 base and J by 0 bases, leaving 19 bases between them. This CDR3 has 19 amino acids. Germline assignment: CDR1 SQVTM and CDR2 ANQGSEA. Here the CDR3 reads CSVEVWIPLGDSGANVLTF. The CDR3 DNA reads TGCAGCGTTGAAGTCTGGATCCCCCTAGGAGACTCTGGGGCCAACGTCCTGACTTTC. Full variable domain (remainder filled in from reference TRBV29-1 and TRBJ2-6): SAVISQKPSRDICQRGTSLTIQCQVDSQVTMMFWYRQQPGQSLTLIATANQGSEATYESGFVIDKFPISRPNLTFSTLTVSNMSPEDSSIYLCSVEVWIPLGDSGANVLTFGAGSRLTVL.

This clonotype was recorded once. The chain links TRBV27 to TRBJ2-5, with D unresolved. This CDR3 is 15 amino acids long. V gave up 3 bases and J gave up 2 bases, with 13 bases separating them. Germline loops: CDR1 MNHEY, CDR2 SMNVEV (reference sequence). For the CDR3, the DNA is TGTGCCAGCAGTTTCAGAGGAAGGGCTCAAGAGACCCAGTACTTC. This gives the protein CASSFRGRAQETQYF.

This clonotype came up a few times. The V gene is TRBV2, the J gene TRBJ2-2; the D call may be TRBD1 or TRBD2 (5 bases each). The germline V gene has CDR1 SNHLY and CDR2 FYNNEI. The CDR3 sequence is 14 residues long. V was cut by 6 bases and J by 3 bases, with 11 bases left in between. CDR3 sequence (DNA): TGTGCCAGCAGGGGGGATACGGACACCGGGGAGCTGTTTTTT. This codes for CASRGDTDTGELFF.

The genes are TRBV5-1 and TRBJ2-3, with a possible D match to TRBD2 (5 bases). V gave up 6 bases and J gave up 6 bases, with 14 bases separating them. The CDR3 contains 13 residues. The germline gives CDR1 SGHRS, CDR2 YFSETQ. The CDR3 region is CASTGTGWDTQYF. The CDR3, as DNA: TGCGCCAGCACCGGCACGGGGTGGGATACGCAGTATTTT.

This clonotype occurred a few times. This chain links TRBV4-2 with TRBJ2-3; 7 positions match TRBD2. V lost 1 base to trimming and J lost 5 bases; unmatched junction nucleotides: 9. This CDR3 contains 16 residues. Germline loops: CDR1 LGHNA, CDR2 YNFKEQ. The CDR3 reads CASSQVPREERDTQYF. The DNA for the CDR3 is TGTGCCAGCAGCCAAGTCCCCCGGGAGGAGAGAGATACGCAGTATTTT.

The V call is TRBV7-9, the J call TRBJ2-7; TRBD2 might be the D (6 bases). V lost 5 bases to trimming and J lost 2 bases, with 13 bases between them. The germline CDR1 and CDR2 sequences are SEHNR and FQNEAQ (reference sequence). The CDR3 has 14 amino acids. The CDR3 sequence: CASSDRDLPYEQYV. The CDR3 DNA reads TGTGCCAGCAGCGACCGGGACTTACCCTACGAGCAGTACGTC.

This clonotype occurred a few times. The genes are TRBV5-1 and TRBJ2-3; 9 nucleotides match TRBD2. After removal of 4 bases from V and 4 bases from J, the junction contained 7 bases not matched to a gene. The CDR3 spans 15 residues. Germline values: CDR1 SGHRS, CDR2 YFSETQ. Here the CDR3 DNA reads TGCGCCAGCAGCACCATTAGCGGGAGTTCAGATACGCAGTATTTT. This sequence encodes CASSTISGSSDTQYF. The full variable domain, rest sourced from reference TRBV5-1 and TRBJ2-3, is KAGVTQTPRYLIKTRGQQVTLSCSPISGHRSVSWYQQTPGQGLQFLFEYFSETQRNKGNFPGRFSGRQFSNSRSEMNVSTLELGDSALYLCASSTISGSSDTQYFGPGTRLTVL.

J is TRBJ2-2 and V is TRBV29-1; 8 bases agree with TRBD2. Trimming at V came to 2 bases and at J to 4 bases, leaving 3 bases not matched to a gene. The CDR3 runs to 14 residues. The germline CDR1 and CDR2 sequences are SQVTM and ANQGSEA. Here the CDR3 reads CSVEPRGGTGELFF. In DNA form, the CDR3 reads TGCAGCGTTGAACCCCGGGGGGGCACCGGGGAGCTGTTTTTT.

This clonotype was counted at least ten times. J is TRBJ1-1 and V is TRBV10-3; D is ambiguous. With 2 bases removed from V and 3 bases from J, the gap between germline ends came to 4 bases. Germline V lookup: CDR1 ENHRY, CDR2 SYGVKD. The CDR3 consists of 12 residues. CDR3 residues: CAISEGDTEAFF. CDR3 bases: TGTGCCATCAGTGAGGGGGACACTGAAGCTTTCTTT.

This clonotype was found a few times. The chain links TRBV2 to TRBJ2-6, with 15 nucleotides matching TRBD2. V trimming: 5 bases; J trimming: 2 bases; junction bases outside the gene matches: 13. Germline V gene data show CDR1 as SNHLY and CDR2 as FYNNEI. This CDR3 is built from 21 residues. CDR3 residues: CASSLGLAGGPGSPGANVLTF. For the CDR3, the DNA is TGTGCCAGCAGTCTAGGACTAGCGGGAGGGCCGGGAAGTCCTGGGGCCAACGTCCTGACTTTC.

The rearrangement uses TRBV29-1 and TRBJ2-7; 8 positions match TRBD2. This CDR3 is built from 15 residues. J lost 4 bases, V lost 3 bases, and 11 bases had no gene match. Germline V gene data show CDR1 as SQVTM and CDR2 as ANQGSEA. CDR3 DNA sequence: TGCAGCGTTGACTTGGAGCGGGAGAATGGGTACGAGCAGTACTTC. As protein: CSVDLERENGYEQYF.

V is TRBV12-3 or TRBV12-4 and J is TRBJ2-2; D is unresolved. The CDR3 is made up of 10 amino acids. V was shortened by 11 bases and J by 5 bases, with 6 bases between the two germline ends. The CDR3 bases are TGTGCCTCAGCGACCGGGGAGCTGTTTTTT. Protein product: CASATGELFF.

In this sample, this clonotype turned up a few times. This rearrangement joins TRBV12-3 or TRBV12-4 to TRBJ2-1, with D unclear. The V end lost 7 bases, the J end lost 2 bases, and 15 bases lay between the germline ends. CDR3 size: 15 residues. CDR3 protein: CASTYRRFTYNEQFF. The CDR3 DNA is TGTGCCAGCACATATAGGCGATTCACCTACAATGAGCAGTTCTTC.

This clonotype has only a few counts. The CDR3 region is CASSKEGPEPYEQYF. In DNA, the CDR3 is TGTGCCAGCAGCAAAGAGGGTCCCGAGCCCTACGAGCAGTACTTC. The rearrangement joins TRBV11-2 to TRBJ2-7; D is possibly TRBD2 (5 bases). The CDR3 covers 15 residues. The germline gives CDR1 SGHAT, CDR2 FQNNGV. Trimming left V 5 bases short and J 2 bases short, with 16 bases between.

This clonotype was seen more than once but under ten times. The V and J genes are TRBV24-1 and TRBJ2-1; a weak D match, TRBD2 (7 bases). V lost 4 bases and J lost 2, with 11 bases in between. The CDR3 runs to 15 residues. Germline V gene sequence: CDR1 KGHDR, CDR2 SFDVKD. For the CDR3, the DNA is TGTGCCACCAGTGAGGGGGGGCCACCCTACAATGAGCAGTTCTTC. Translating gives CATSEGGPPYNEQFF.

This clonotype was detected only a few times. V and J are TRBV5-1 and TRBJ1-4; D call uncertain. CDR1 is SGHRS, CDR2 YFSETQ, per germline. V was pared by 0 bases and J by 8 bases, with 11 bases between. The CDR3 loop spans 14 amino acids. CDR3 nucleotides: TGCGCCAGCAGCTTGGGCGGCCTGGACGAAAAACTGTTTTTT. Its translation: CASSLGGLDEKLFF. The full variable domain, its missing parts supplied by reference TRBV5-1 and TRBJ1-4, is KAGVTQTPRYLIKTRGQQVTLSCSPISGHRSVSWYQQTPGQGLQFLFEYFSETQRNKGNFPGRFSGRQFSNSRSEMNVSTLELGDSALYLCASSLGGLDEKLFFGSGTQLSVL.

In this sample, this clonotype turned up a few times. The rearrangement links TRBV21-1 to TRBJ2-4; TRBD1, the D gene given by the table, was not confirmed from the DNA. TRBV21-1 is designated a pseudogene. This CDR3 comprises 13 residues. The CDR3 spells CASRQIAKNIQYF. CDR3 DNA sequence: TGTGCCAGCCGACAGATAGCCAAAAACATTCAGTACTTC.

This clonotype was detected a few times. The V and J genes are TRBV14 and TRBJ2-1; 11 nucleotides line up with TRBD2. Per germline, CDR1 SGHDN and CDR2 FVKESK. With 4 bases clipped from V and 4 bases from J, the junction kept 6 bases outside the gene matches. This CDR3 is 16 amino acids long. CDR3 sequence: CASSPPGLAEYNEQFF. CDR3 bases: TGTGCCAGCAGCCCCCCGGGACTAGCGGAATACAATGAGCAGTTCTTC.

This clonotype occurred many times. The CDR3 coding sequence is TGCGCCAGCAGCCAAGATGGACGAAGGTTCTTC. It codes for CASSQDGRRFF. V and J are TRBV4-1 and TRBJ2-1; no reliable D call. CDR3 length equals 11 residues. The V gene lost 0 bases and the J gene lost 15 bases, with 9 bases spanning the gap. Germline CDR1 and CDR2: MGHRA and YSYEKL.

A few counts support this clonotype. The chain couples TRBV7-8 to TRBJ2-2, with D perhaps TRBD1 (5 bases). Germline V CDR1 and CDR2: SGHVS, FQNEAQ. The V end lost 5 bases, the J end lost 5 bases, and 18 bases lay between the germline ends. This CDR3 is 16 amino acids long. The DNA of the CDR3 is TGTGCCAGCAGCCCAGGGCCCACGAGCAGGACCGGGGAGCTGTTTTTT. Protein product: CASSPGPTSRTGELFF.

This clonotype was found many times. The chain combines TRBV10-3 with TRBJ2-1; D gene unclear. This CDR3 comprises 13 residues. Germline V lookup: CDR1 ENHRY, CDR2 SYGVKD. V was cut by 4 bases and J by 8 bases, with 12 bases left in between. The CDR3 DNA is TGTGCCATCAGTGGGGCTAGTCCTGATGAGCAGTTCTTC. Protein product: CAISGASPDEQFF.

This clonotype was recorded a few times. J is TRBJ2-5 and V is TRBV7-9; the match to TRBD1 covers 7 bases. CDR1 and CDR2 (germline): SEHNR, FQNEAQ (reference sequence). The CDR3 consists of 15 residues. J was trimmed by 0 bases and V by 4 bases; bases with no gene match: 5. The CDR3 protein is CASSSGQTYQETQYF. The CDR3 DNA follows: TGTGCCAGCAGCTCGGGACAGACGTACCAAGAGACCCAGTACTTC.

This rearrangement joins TRBV6-4 to TRBJ2-7; 8 bases align to TRBD2. V trimming: 7 bases; J trimming: 5 bases; junction bases outside the gene matches: 10. The CDR3 runs to 14 residues. Per germline, CDR1 MRHNA and CDR2 SNTAGT. The CDR3 region has the DNA TGTGCCAGCACCCGGGGGGGGACATTCCACGAGCAGTACGTC. Encoded protein: CASTRGGTFHEQYV.

This clonotype occurred a few times. This chain connects TRBV16 to TRBJ2-3; D is ambiguous. Trimming removed 2 bases from V and 6 bases from J, with 9 bases in between. The germline V gene has CDR1 KGHSY and CDR2 FQNENV. The CDR3 covers 13 residues. The CDR3 protein is CASSQMIGDTQYF. The DNA of the CDR3 is TGTGCCAGCAGCCAAATGATCGGGGATACGCAGTATTTT.

There are a few counts of this clonotype. The chain employs TRBV4-1 and TRBJ2-2, with D unresolved. CDR1 is MGHRA, CDR2 YSYEKL, per germline. The germline V and J ends were trimmed by 6 bases and 6 bases, with 14 bases remaining between them. This CDR3 spans 14 amino acids. The CDR3: CASRGLNLAGELFF. DNA of the CDR3: TGCGCCAGCAGAGGGTTGAATCTTGCCGGGGAGCTGTTTTTT.

This clonotype was counted between two and nine times. The chain carries TRBV25-1 and TRBJ2-7; maybe TRBD1 (5 bases). Deletions cut 4 bases from V and 2 bases from J, with 9 bases between. The CDR3 contains 13 residues. The germline V gene has CDR1 MGHDK and CDR2 SYGVNS. As DNA, the CDR3 is TGTGCCAGCAGTGGTGCAGGGACCTACGAGCAGTACGTC. Its protein product is CASSGAGTYEQYV.

The chain couples TRBV28 to TRBJ2-5; 10 bases line up with TRBD2. The CDR3 is made up of 15 amino acids. Trimming cost V 6 bases and J 2 bases; bases outside gene matches: 6. Germline V gene lookup returns CDR1 MDHEN and CDR2 SYDVKM. Here the CDR3 DNA reads TGTGCCAGCAGATCCGGGACTAGCGTACAAGAGACCCAGTACTTC. This gives the protein CASRSGTSVQETQYF. The variable domain in full, completed from reference TRBV28 and TRBJ2-5, reads DVKVTQSSRYLVKRTGEKVFLECVQDMDHENMFWYRQDPGLGLRLIYFSYDVKMKEKGDIPEGYSVSREKKERFSLILESASTNQTSMYLCASRSGTSVQETQYFGPGTRLLVL.